Listed below are T cell receptor beta chains from one sample, sequenced in a study of identical twins. Using its own MiXCR run on the 5' RACE reads, TCRdb lists one record per CDR3 protein. The sample lists some 270,000 distinct CDR3 sequences, about 8.9% occurring once. This sample also appeared in a second study, on yellow fever vaccine responses in identical twins.

The material sequenced was CD8+ T cells sorted from blood. Receptors originate from a woman aged 18 to 35 in good health. CDR3s include the opening cysteine and the closing phenylalanine or tryptophan. Expanded clones get a size class; other rows say once, few or many, or leave the size out.

clone_size v_call cdr3_aa
few TRBV27 CASTGQDSYEQYF
many TRBV14 CASSQGSPDRGSYNEQFF
NA TRBV5-1 CASSPRQGTSDNEQFF
NA TRBV7-3 CASSLTNARNEQFF
many TRBV29-1 CSVGGRDYRLYNEQFF
few TRBV7-3 CASSLTPGTGDEQYF
many TRBV24-1 CATSGRGGNEQFF
few TRBV7-9 CASSQPGQGTWEQYF
few TRBV10-3 CAIRVTSGGANEQFF
few TRBV7-9 CASSSGPGGNEQYF
NA TRBV20-1 CSASSRDRGTLYEQYF
NA TRBV20-1 CSANPGSSYNEQFF
many TRBV6-2/TRBV6-3 CASRPSDYHSSEQYF
few TRBV12-3/TRBV12-4 CASSPTYEQFF
few TRBV27 CASSLDRGFNEQFF
many TRBV6-2/TRBV6-3 CASSTDRTYEQYF
few TRBV6-6 CASSSNSYYEQYF
few TRBV20-1 CSARSYLASADYNEQFF
NA TRBV7-9 CASSLALQGPNYGYTF
few TRBV4-3 CASAANIAGGKNNEQFF
NA TRBV11-3 CASSLSGGAEQYF
NA TRBV3-1 CASSHQGPTNYNEQFF
NA TRBV3-1 CASCAGLAGSYEQYF
few TRBV7-9 CASLGRTYEQYF
many TRBV5-1 CASSSPQLNRVRTYEQYF
NA TRBV2 CASSGGGFQPQHF
many TRBV20-1 CSAREPGWEQFF
NA TRBV24-1 CATSDLSYTEAFF
many TRBV29-1 CSVDGLAGGRTGELFF
many TRBV29-1 CSVAAAERLYEQYF
many TRBV12-3/TRBV12-4 CASSLADAYEQYF
many TRBV4-3 CASSQDSLAESYNEQFF
many TRBV27 CASTSGASETQYF
many TRBV3-1 CASSQLGNTEAFF
NA TRBV12-3/TRBV12-4 CASSSSGTGVPYEQYF
few TRBV7-9 CASSPRLASSYNEQFF
many TRBV27 CASSFVAGAYNEQFF
many TRBV6-5 CASSYGAGDTGELFF